Presented here are 6 T cell receptor beta chains from one specimen sequenced in a study of T-cell reconstitution after alpha-beta-depleted transplantation in children. The library targeted TCRbeta and was prepared with unique molecular identifiers. MiXCR was run by TCRdb on the PCR reads, yielding one entry per CDR3 protein. The table has roughly 420,000 distinct CDR3 sequences, about 16% seen once. This material consisted of PBMCs, mostly from graft donor cells, taken 360 days after TCRalphabeta/CD19-depleted stem cell transplant. Receptors were obtained from a boy less than two years old who had a stem cell transplant for Wiskott-Aldrich syndrome, so the T cells may come from the graft donor.

CDR3 nucleotides: TGTGCCATCAGTGAGCCCGACAGGACCTACGAGCAGTACTTC. This gives the protein CAISEPDRTYEQYF. The chain employs TRBV10-3 and TRBJ2-7; D is possibly TRBD1 (6 bases). Germline CDR1 and CDR2: ENHRY and SYGVKD. Trimming pared 2 bases from V and 2 bases from J, leaving 10 bases between. The CDR3 has 14 residues.

This clonotype was found a few times. This chain connects TRBV25-1 to TRBJ2-7; D not certain. The germline CDR1 and CDR2 sequences are MGHDK and SYGVNS. V was trimmed by 3 bases and J by 2 bases, leaving 8 bases between them. The CDR3 has 13 amino acids. This CDR3 reads CASSDYFTYEQYF. The CDR3 coding sequence is TGTGCCAGCAGTGATTACTTTACCTACGAGCAGTACTTC.

This clonotype was detected ten times or more. The rearrangement links TRBV4-1 to TRBJ2-3; 7 positions match TRBD2. V lost 3 bases, J lost 6 bases, and 15 bases stayed unmatched. The CDR3 consists of 17 residues. Per germline, CDR1 MGHRA and CDR2 YSYEKL. In DNA, the CDR3 is TGCGCCAGCAGCCAGTCGGGCGTAGGCGGGGGAGGGGATACGCAGTATTTT. Residues: CASSQSGVGGGGDTQYF.

In its sample, this clonotype was seen many times. The V call is TRBV11-2, the J call TRBJ1-1; D remains unclear. The germline V gene has CDR1 SGHAT and CDR2 FQNNGV. The V and J ends lost 1 base and 2 bases respectively, with 11 bases between them. CDR3 size: 15 residues. The CDR3: CASSLGFQSNTEAFF. DNA of the CDR3: TGTGCCAGCAGCTTAGGATTCCAGTCTAACACTGAAGCTTTCTTT.

This chain joins TRBV4-1 and TRBJ2-3; 9 bases agree with TRBD2. J gave up 2 bases and V 5 bases, and 11 bases lay outside the gene matches. This CDR3 region has 17 residues. Germline CDR1 reads MGHRA; CDR2 reads YSYEKL. DNA of the CDR3: TGCGCCAGCAGCTCCCGTTCACTAGCGGGTTCCACAGATACGCAGTATTTT. It specifies CASSSRSLAGSTDTQYF.

This clonotype has more than one count but fewer than ten. V gene TRBV21-1 combines with J gene TRBJ2-7; TRBD1, the D gene given by the table, was not confirmed from the DNA. TRBV21-1 has pseudogene status. The length of the CDR3 is 17 residues. The CDR3 coding sequence is TGTGCCAGCAGCAGAACCGGGACAGGGTCGTACCTCTACGAGCAGTACTTC. Amino acids: CASSRTGTGSYLYEQYF.